This TCR beta chain was sequenced for a study of blood T cells in healthy people across ages. Alongside a J-beta primer mix, a sample-barcoded 5' primer served in a second PCR lasting roughly 6 to 11 cycles. TCRdb reprocessed the 5' RACE reads via MiXCR and lists one record per CDR3 protein. The sample holds 800,000 to 900,000 distinct CDR3 sequences, 62% seen once. The clonotype was recovered from a man aged 30 to 45 in good health. The sample consisted of blood.

CDR3 coding DNA: TGCAGCGTTGAACAGGGCAGGGCGTACGGCTACACCTTC. Its translation is CSVEQGRAYGYTF. J is TRBJ1-2 and V is TRBV29-1; maybe TRBD1 (5 bases). Trimming stripped 2 bases from V and 8 bases from J, with 15 bases between. The CDR3 spans 13 residues. The germline gives CDR1 SQVTM, CDR2 ANQGSEA.